This TCR beta chain is from a study of blood T cell repertoires in COVID-19. Source study methods: Using reference gene primer amplification, nucleated cell counts were estimated. Using immunoSEQ multiplex PCR, the repertoire was profiled, and TCRdb retains in-frame clones only, with some absent. V, J and clone size are taken as reported in that table, and D and trimming were inferred from the DNA itself. The table has 80,000 to 100,000 clones, more than 70% seen once. CDR1 is SQVTM, CDR2 ANQGSEA, per germline. The CDR3 loop spans 16 amino acids. Trimming shortened V by 1 base and J by 3 bases, and 18 bases separated the two germline ends.

The sequenced material came from peripheral blood. The origin of this receptor is a human donor in a cohort sampled during active COVID-19. This chain connects TRBV29-1 to TRBJ1-1, with a possible D match to TRBD1 (6 bases). The CDR3 DNA is TGCAGCGTTGAAGGACAGGATGGGCGTCCCGACACTGAAGCTTTCTTT. Protein: CSVEGQDGRPDTEAFF.